This entry concerns a single T cell receptor beta chain. Its antigen is unknown. Base-call qualities are not available, and no considerably larger clone is one nucleotide away. The immunoSEQ Assay was used to sequence TCRbeta CDR3 regions. After extraction, genomic DNA underwent amplification by bias-controlled multiplex PCR, followed by high-throughput sequencing. The paper's processing steps were these. Collapsing and filtering of sequences were performed to quantify the absolute abundance of each unique TCRbeta CDR3 region. T cell fraction was estimated by normalization of TCRbeta template counts to usable DNA, with usable DNA being measured through amplification of reference genes present in all nucleated cells. Repertoire TCRs were annotated as SARS-CoV-2-specific when V gene, CDR3 amino acid sequence and J gene were exactly matched to a known reactive TCR set. MIRA supplied the reference SARS-CoV-2 TCR set, which was filtered for enrichment in COVID-19-positive ImmuneCODE repertoires so that public or cross-reactive TCRs were removed. Using the MIRA antigens, annotated TCRs were further analysed by specific ORF or by position within an ORF. Breadth was defined as annotated unique rearrangements over total unique productive rearrangements; depth was the summed frequency of those rearrangements. TCR breadth was compared between groups using two-sided Wilcoxon rank-sum tests. Here the immuneACCESS table is served through TCRdb, limited to in-frame sequences with V and J called. Missing clones are a known gap in these copies; in checked studies unresolved V genes cover under half, and the rest lacks a known reason. V and J calls and clone size are copied from that table; D and trimming were computed from the DNA. The sample data list hundreds of thousands of clones, and about 92% of these were observed just once. The top ten constitute about 1.6% of the sample.

This sample was included in a study of Ad26.COV2.S vaccination and SARS-CoV-2 variants (dated by TCRdb to the early 2020s). For context, the study as a whole: Donors in the vaccine arm were drawn from COV1001, a phase I-IIa trial of Ad26.COV2.S in healthy adults that was multicentre, randomized, double-blind and placebo-controlled. Ad26.COV2.S was administered intramuscularly at 5 x 10^10 or 1 x 10^11 viral particles, either as a single shot or as two shots given 56 days apart. Sequencing of the TCRbeta repertoire served to evaluate the specificity and breadth of SARS-CoV-2-reactive T cell receptors following Ad26.COV2.S vaccination. A total of 32 samples were included in the TCR-sequenced set, comprising about 20 Ad26.COV2.S vaccine recipients, 5 placebo recipients and 8 SARS-CoV-2 convalescent individuals. Participants in the trial were split at random into five groups of five each, receiving low-dose or high-dose Ad26.COV2.S once or twice, or else placebo on both occasions. Investigators remained blinded to trial group allocation during experiments and outcome assessment.

Sample treatment or condition, as interpreted from the label and publication: around 19 received Ad26.COV2.S at low or high dose, single or two shots; 5 received placebo; per-sample allocation not given. Repertoires of vaccine and placebo recipients were sequenced from samples taken on day 63 after the first injection. Between 29 July and 7 August 2020, Cohort 1b enrolled around 24 adults aged 18-55 years at one site in Boston, USA. As a vaccine, Ad26.COV2.S was a replication-incompetent adenovirus type 26 vector that expressed a prefusion-stabilized SARS-CoV-2 spike protein derived from the original Wuhan strain. CDR1 and CDR2, looked up from the germline V gene, are LGHNA and YSLEER. V is shortened by 1 base, J by 3 bases, and the region joining them spans 9 bases. The CDR3, from cysteine to phenylalanine, totals 14 residues. CDR3 DNA is the only sequence kept; it has 42 bases, read in frame from the first base.

Overall study results and their limits: The study was not powered to compare responses between vaccine doses or regimens. Comparable non-spike TCR breadth was observed between vaccine and placebo recipients, consistent with only spike being contained in the vaccine. Ad26.COV2.S recipients had higher spike-specific TCR breadth than placebo recipients (P = 0.0014). Substantial breadth of spike-specific CD8+ and CD4+ T cell responses was reported after vaccination. The authors noted that the TCR breadth and depth analyses may have underestimated total T cell responses.

The receptor chain draws on TRBV4-3 and TRBJ1-1; no D gene call is confident. The source is a person between 18 and 65 years old who received the Ad26.COV2.S COVID-19 vaccine or a placebo. The sample consisted of peripheral blood, taken in a trial of Ad26.COV2.S vaccine versus placebo. The DNA sequence reads TGCGCCAGCAGCCAAGCCGGGAGGTACACTGAAGCTTTCTTT. This codes for CASSQAGRYTEAFF.